A selection of T cell receptor beta chains follows, all from one sample in a study of blood T cells in healthy people across ages. Using its own MiXCR run on the 5' RACE reads, TCRdb lists one record per CDR3 protein. The table includes some 1.8 million distinct CDR3 sequences, about 39% detected once. The source material was blood. All receptors come from a human donor in good health. Each CDR3 is given with its conserved first and last residue. The D gene is left open where the match is weak. Some rows mark clone size as missing; the rest say once, few, many or name a class of expanded clone.

J: TRBJ1-2; D: NA; V: TRBV10-3; size: NA; DNA: TGTGCCATCACGAGACAACGCCAGGATGGCTACACCTTC; CDR3: CAITRQRQDGYTF
J: TRBJ2-7; D: TRBD2; V: TRBV6-2/TRBV6-3; size: few; DNA: TGTGCCAGCGAGCGGGGAAACGAGCAGTACTTC; CDR3: CASERGNEQYF
J: TRBJ1-1; D: NA; V: TRBV7-3; size: few; DNA: TGTGCCAGCAGCTTAGGGGCGTCCATGAACACTGAAGCTTTCTTT; CDR3: CASSLGASMNTEAFF
J: TRBJ2-7; D: NA; V: TRBV7-2; size: NA; DNA: TGTGCCAGCAGCTTAAGGGCCGTTTACGAGCAGTACTTC; CDR3: CASSLRAVYEQYF
J: TRBJ1-2; D: TRBD1; V: TRBV4-2; size: NA; DNA: TGTGCCAGCAGCGAAAGGGGGAACAGGGGGCCAGACTACACCTTC; CDR3: CASSERGNRGPDYTF
J: TRBJ2-3; D: NA; V: TRBV5-1; size: NA; DNA: TGCGCCAGCAACGAGGCAGATACGCAGTATTTT; CDR3: CASNEADTQYF
J: TRBJ1-3; D: NA; V: TRBV4-3; size: NA; DNA: TGCGCCAGCAGCCAAGACGGGAGCTCTGGAAACACCATATATTTT; CDR3: CASSQDGSSGNTIYF
J: TRBJ1-1; D: NA; V: TRBV29-1; size: NA; DNA: TGCAGCGTTCAAGGGCGGGGGCTGAAGAACACTGAAGCTTTCTTT; CDR3: CSVQGRGLKNTEAFF
J: TRBJ2-2; D: NA; V: TRBV7-9; size: once; DNA: TGTGCCAGCAGCTTACAATTCTTCGGGGAGCTGTTTTTT; CDR3: CASSLQFFGELFF
J: TRBJ2-6; D: NA; V: TRBV6-6; size: many; DNA: TGTGCCAGCAGTTACATAGGCGGGAATGGGGCCAACGTCCTGACTTTC; CDR3: CASSYIGGNGANVLTF
J: TRBJ2-3; D: NA; V: TRBV7-2; size: NA; DNA: TGTGCCAGCAGCGCCGGCGGGTCCTTCCAGTATTTT; CDR3: CASSAGGSFQYF
J: TRBJ2-5; D: NA; V: TRBV5-6; size: NA; DNA: TGTGCCAGCAGCTTGGTCGGGGTCGACGAGACCCTGTACTTC; CDR3: CASSLVGVDETLYF
J: TRBJ2-6; D: NA; V: TRBV4-3; size: NA; DNA: TGCGCCAGCAGCCAATTTCAGGTTTATAGCTCTGGGGCCAACGTCCTGACTTTC; CDR3: CASSQFQVYSSGANVLTF
J: TRBJ2-5; D: NA; V: TRBV7-9; size: few; DNA: TGTGCCAGCAGCTTAGCGCTCGGGGGGCTCAAAGAGACCCAGTACTTC; CDR3: CASSLALGGLKETQYF
J: TRBJ2-3; D: NA; V: TRBV4-1; size: few; DNA: TGCGCCAGCAGCCAAGATCGTCAGGGGCACACAGATACGCAGTATTTT; CDR3: CASSQDRQGHTDTQYF
J: TRBJ2-5; D: TRBD1; V: TRBV20-1; size: few; DNA: TGCAGTGCTACGACAGGGGGAGAAGGGACCCAGTACTTC; CDR3: CSATTGGEGTQYF
J: TRBJ2-7; D: TRBD1; V: TRBV7-3; size: NA; DNA: TGTGCCAGCAGCTTAACAACAGGGGAAACCTACGAGCAGTACTTC; CDR3: CASSLTTGETYEQYF
J: TRBJ2-1; D: NA; V: TRBV27; size: NA; DNA: TGTGCCAGCAGTTTAAGTTCAGGGACACGCTACAATGAGCAGTTCTTC; CDR3: CASSLSSGTRYNEQFF
J: TRBJ1-4; D: NA; V: TRBV20-1; size: NA; DNA: TGCAGTGCTCCCTGGGGGGGTGGTGAAAAACTGTTTTTT; CDR3: CSAPWGGGEKLFF
J: TRBJ1-5; D: NA; V: TRBV9; size: NA; DNA: TGTGCCAGCAGCGCTCGCCGGGACAAGAGTGTTGGGCCCCTGCATTTT; CDR3: CASSARRDKSVGPLHF
J: TRBJ2-3; D: NA; V: TRBV29-1; size: few; DNA: TGCAGCGTTGTATGGGGGTACACAGATACGCAGTATTTT; CDR3: CSVVWGYTDTQYF
J: TRBJ2-4; D: NA; V: TRBV4-3; size: once; DNA: TGCGCCAGCAGCCAAGGGGTGGGGGCCCGAAACATTCAGTACTTC; CDR3: CASSQGVGARNIQYF
J: TRBJ2-2; D: NA; V: TRBV28; size: NA; DNA: TGTGCCAGCAGATTAAAAGGTATAGGAACCCTCTCCACCGGGGAGCTGTTTTTT; CDR3: CASRLKGIGTLSTGELFF
J: TRBJ2-1; D: NA; V: TRBV20-1; size: few; DNA: TGCAGTGCTAGGCGGCAGGGGTTGGCCTACAATGAGCAGTTCTTC; CDR3: CSARRQGLAYNEQFF
J: TRBJ1-2; D: NA; V: TRBV5-5; size: few; DNA: TGTGCCACGGCCGTTTGGGACGGCTACACCTTC; CDR3: CATAVWDGYTF
J: TRBJ2-1; D: TRBD1; V: TRBV27; size: NA; DNA: TGTGCCAGCAGTTTATCGACAGGGGGAGAGAGTGAGCAGTTCTTC; CDR3: CASSLSTGGESEQFF
J: TRBJ2-3; D: TRBD1; V: TRBV11-3; size: few; DNA: TGTGCCAGCAGCTTAGGCACCGAAGGACAGGGAAATACGCAGTATTTT; CDR3: CASSLGTEGQGNTQYF
J: TRBJ1-5; D: NA; V: TRBV24-1; size: few; DNA: TGTGCCACCATTGATGCCCAGGGAACTAATCAGCCCCAGCATTTT; CDR3: CATIDAQGTNQPQHF
J: TRBJ2-7; D: NA; V: TRBV4-3; size: few; DNA: TGCGCCAGCAGCTACCTACAGGGTAAATATTCGAAAGGACCCTACGAGCAGTACTTC; CDR3: CASSYLQGKYSKGPYEQYF
J: TRBJ2-5; D: NA; V: TRBV12-3/TRBV12-4; size: NA; DNA: TGTGCCAGCGTTACACACCTCGGGGGAAAGGAGACCCAGTACTTC; CDR3: CASVTHLGGKETQYF
J: TRBJ1-2; D: TRBD1; V: TRBV12-3/TRBV12-4; size: NA; DNA: TGTGCCAGCAGTGGGACAGGGGGCAGTGGCTACACCTTC; CDR3: CASSGTGGSGYTF
J: TRBJ2-3; D: NA; V: TRBV4-2; size: NA; DNA: TGTGCCAGCAGCCCAGTTTGGGTCGCAGATACGCAGTATTTT; CDR3: CASSPVWVADTQYF
J: TRBJ1-1; D: TRBD1; V: TRBV7-2; size: NA; DNA: TGTGCCGGCAGCTTAGACAGGGTGGGTGAAGCTTTCTTT; CDR3: CAGSLDRVGEAFF
J: TRBJ1-2; D: NA; V: TRBV7-6; size: NA; DNA: TGTGCCAGCAGCTTAGGGACAATCCACACCTATGGCTACACCTTC; CDR3: CASSLGTIHTYGYTF
J: TRBJ2-3; D: NA; V: TRBV4-3; size: few; DNA: TGCGCCAGCAGCCAAGATCGGGCGGGTCCGCAGTATTTT; CDR3: CASSQDRAGPQYF
J: TRBJ1-2; D: TRBD1; V: TRBV7-9; size: NA; DNA: TGTGCCAGCAGCTTAGGGAGGGGGCATGACTACACCTTC; CDR3: CASSLGRGHDYTF
J: TRBJ2-7; D: TRBD1; V: TRBV3-1; size: NA; DNA: TGTGCCAGCAGCCAAGTGGGGACAGGGGGCCTCTACGAGCAGTACTTC; CDR3: CASSQVGTGGLYEQYF
J: TRBJ2-3; D: NA; V: TRBV7-6; size: few; DNA: TGTGCCAGCAGCTTAGGGTGGGGCAGTATCACAGATACGCAGTATTTT; CDR3: CASSLGWGSITDTQYF
J: TRBJ2-7; D: NA; V: TRBV6-5; size: many; DNA: TGTGCCAGCAGTTCCAGATCCGGCGAGCAGTACTTC; CDR3: CASSSRSGEQYF